The 27 T cell receptor beta chains listed next were all sequenced from one sample in a study of blood T cell repertoires in COVID-19 (dated by TCRdb to 2018 to 2020). Library preparation was by the immunoSEQ multiplex PCR assay. In its TCRdb copy, this immuneACCESS table keeps in-frame sequences only and misses some clones. Where compared with another copy, unresolved V genes explain less than half of these, and the others have no known cause. This sample is represented by around 480,000 clones; approximately 86% of them were singletons. Of the sample, about 0.65% is held by the ten largest clones. The material sequenced was PBMCs or T cells enriched from blood (not recorded which). The receptors here all came from a woman between 18 and 29 years old who had recovered from COVID-19.

J is TRBJ2-1 and V is TRBV25-1, with 13 bases lining up with TRBD2. This CDR3 spans 18 amino acids. The junction had 11 bases not matched to a gene; V was cut back by 3 bases and J by 6 bases. Germline CDR1 is MGHDK and CDR2 is SYGVNS. CDR3: CASSDLGLGTSGVNEQFF. DNA for the CDR3: TGTGCCAGCAGTGATTTGGGGTTGGGGACTAGCGGGGTCAATGAGCAGTTCTTC.

This clone has just a few counts. The chain links TRBV19 to TRBJ1-1; 7 bases match TRBD1. V trimming: 2 bases; J trimming: 3 bases; junction bases outside the gene matches: 0. Germline V gene lookup returns CDR1 LNHDA and CDR2 SQIVND (reference sequence). The CDR3 loop spans 13 amino acids. The CDR3 here is CASSITGDTEAFF. CDR3 nucleotide sequence: TGTGCCAGTAGTATAACAGGGGACACTGAAGCTTTCTTT.

The V gene is TRBV4-1, the J gene TRBJ1-6; TRBD1 aligns across 7 bases. CDR1 is MGHRA and CDR2 is YSYEKL in the germline V gene. The V segment lost 3 bases and the J segment 6 bases; nucleotides outside the gene matches: 5. The CDR3 covers 15 residues. The chain's CDR3 is CASSHPQGGNSPLHF. CDR3 sequence (DNA): TGCGCCAGCAGCCACCCTCAGGGGGGTAATTCACCCCTCCACTTT.

V and J are TRBV30 and TRBJ2-3, with 7 bases fitting TRBD2. Germline V gene data show CDR1 as GTSNPN and CDR2 as SVGIG (reference sequence). The junction had 6 bases not matched to a gene; V was cut back by 4 bases and J by 5 bases. CDR3 length: 13 residues. The CDR3 region is CAWTRGRGDTQYF. The CDR3 DNA reads TGTGCCTGGACACGAGGGAGGGGAGATACGCAGTATTTT. The full variable domain, rest sourced from reference TRBV30 and TRBJ2-3, is SQTIHQWPATLVQPVGSPLSLECTVEGTSNPNLYWYRQAAGRGLQLLFYSVGIGQISSEVPQNLSASRPQDRQFILSSKKLLLSDSGFYLCAWTRGRGDTQYFGPGTRLTVL.

The chain has TRBV29-1 and TRBJ2-2, with 7 bases lining up with TRBD1. Germline-derived CDR1 and CDR2 are SQVTM and ANQGSEA. Trimming removed 4 bases from V and 5 bases from J; junction bases left unmatched: 7. The CDR3 sequence is 14 residues long. This chain's CDR3 is CSVVLQGVTGELFF. DNA of the CDR3: TGCAGCGTTGTGCTCCAGGGGGTGACCGGGGAGCTGTTTTTT.

This clone was seen only a few times. The chain has TRBV28 and TRBJ1-3; tentatively, D is TRBD1 (5 bases). Per the germline V gene, CDR1 is MDHEN and CDR2 is SYDVKM. The ends were cut back, 5 bases at V and 4 bases at J, with 12 bases in the middle. The length of the CDR3 is 14 residues. The CDR3 protein is CASSPWGSGNTIYF. The CDR3 DNA reads TGTGCCAGCAGTCCGTGGGGCTCCGGAAACACCATATATTTT.

This chain links TRBV3-1 (or the pseudogene TRBV3-2) with TRBJ1-1, with 11 bases matching TRBD1. J gave up 4 bases and V 4 bases, and 8 bases lay outside the gene matches. Germline V CDR1 and CDR2: LGHDT, YNNKEL (reference sequence). This CDR3 is built from 16 residues. CDR3 amino acids: CASSPGTGGKGTEAFF. DNA of the CDR3: TGTGCCAGCAGCCCGGGGACAGGGGGTAAGGGCACTGAAGCTTTCTTT.

This clone has only one observation. The chain employs TRBV30 and TRBJ1-1; 8 bases agree with TRBD1. Germline loops: CDR1 GTSNPN, CDR2 SVGIG (reference sequence). V dropped 1 base and J dropped 4; count of bases not matched to a gene: 2. This CDR3 has 13 amino acids. The DNA of the CDR3 is TGTGCCTGGAGTGAAACAGGGGGCACTGAAGCTTTCTTT. Translating gives CAWSETGGTEAFF.

This sequence joins TRBV30 and TRBJ2-7; D is possibly TRBD2 (5 bases). The CDR3 has 14 amino acids. Trimming cost V 4 bases and J 0 bases, with 13 bases left between them. In germline, CDR1 is GTSNPN, CDR2 SVGIG (reference sequence). Written as DNA, the CDR3 is TGTGCCTGGAAGAGGGCCGTCTCCTCCTACGAGCAGTACTTC. This sequence encodes CAWKRAVSSYEQYF.

This rearrangement joins TRBV4-1 to TRBJ1-5, with D unresolved. This CDR3 contains 16 residues. Germline CDR1 MGHRA, CDR2 YSYEKL. V dropped 2 bases and J dropped 5 bases, with 16 bases sitting between them. The CDR3 loop reads CASSQIPTVFDQPQHF. CDR3 coding DNA: TGCGCCAGCAGCCAAATACCCACAGTCTTCGATCAGCCCCAGCATTTT.

The V and J genes are TRBV19 and TRBJ1-4; 8 bases line up with TRBD1. V shed 4 bases and J 6 bases; nucleotides not matched to a gene: 10. The CDR3 covers 16 residues. From germline, CDR1 is LNHDA and CDR2 SQIVND (reference sequence). CDR3 sequence (DNA): TGTGCCAGTAGTACGTTCCACAGGGGGTCAGATGAAAAACTGTTTTTT. Translated: CASSTFHRGSDEKLFF.

The rearrangement joins TRBV2 to TRBJ1-2; D is uncertain. Germline V gene lookup returns CDR1 SNHLY and CDR2 FYNNEI. This CDR3 has 11 residues. V lost 3 bases, J lost 8 bases, and 7 bases lay in between. The CDR3 nucleotides read TGTGCCAGCAGTGACACTCGGGGCTACACCTTC. Amino acids: CASSDTRGYTF.

This clone has a single count. The chain links TRBV30 to TRBJ2-5; D gene uncertain. CDR1 and CDR2 from the germline V gene are GTSNPN and SVGIG (reference sequence). Trimming took off 0 bases at V and 4 bases at J, with 18 bases between the two ends. CDR3 size: 16 residues. For the CDR3, the DNA is TGTGCCTGGAGTGTACCTGGTCCGGCAGGTCCAGAGACCCAGTACTTC. It is translated as CAWSVPGPAGPETQYF.

The rearrangement uses TRBV19 and TRBJ1-2, with TRBD1 matching 9 bases. The V segment lost 7 bases and the J segment 3 bases; nucleotides outside the gene matches: 6. This CDR3 has 14 amino acids. The germline V gene encodes CDR1 LNHDA and CDR2 SQIVND (reference sequence). CDR3 loop: CASTLGQGYYGYTF. CDR3 nucleotide sequence: TGTGCCAGTACCCTAGGACAGGGGTACTATGGCTACACCTTC.

The V gene is TRBV23-1, the J gene TRBJ2-2; 7 nucleotides agree with TRBD1. TRBV23-1 is identified as an open reading frame with a role that is uncertain. The CDR3 loop spans 19 amino acids. The V gene end was trimmed by 3 bases and the J gene end by 6 bases; junction bases not matched to a gene: 19. In nucleotides, the CDR3 is TGCGCCAGCAGTCACAAAACGAAGACCCCGACAGGGCCAGCCGGGGAGCTGTTTTTT. Protein sequence: CASSHKTKTPTGPAGELFF.

This clone occurred once. CDR3 nucleotide sequence: TGTGCCACCCGACAGTCTGGGGAGCTGTTTTTT. This encodes CATRQSGELFF. J is TRBJ2-2 and V is TRBV2; D is perhaps TRBD1 (5 bases). V gave up 10 bases and J gave up 8 bases, with 11 bases separating them. The V gene's germline CDR1 is SNHLY and CDR2 FYNNEI. The CDR3 is made up of 11 amino acids. The full variable domain, its missing parts supplied by reference TRBV2 and TRBJ2-2, is EPEVTQTPSHQVTQMGQEVILRCVPISNHLYFYWYRQILGQKVEFLVSFYNNEISEKSEIFDDQFSVERPDGSNFTLKIRSTKLEDSAMYFCATRQSGELFFGEGSRLTVL.

The chain combines TRBV28 with TRBJ1-5; D ambiguous. The CDR3 contains 14 residues. Germline loops: CDR1 MDHEN, CDR2 SYDVKM. V dropped 8 bases and J dropped 4 bases, with 15 bases sitting between them. The CDR3 protein is CASERRVSNQPQHF. For the CDR3, the DNA is TGTGCCAGCGAAAGGAGAGTCAGTAATCAGCCCCAGCATTTT.

The rearrangement uses TRBV30 and TRBJ1-6, with a possible D match to TRBD1 (5 bases). The CDR3 loop spans 17 amino acids. The V gene lost 1 base and the J gene lost 7 bases, with 20 bases spanning the gap. Germline V CDR1 and CDR2: GTSNPN, SVGIG (reference sequence). CDR3 loop: CAWSARGFPTGNSPLHF. For the CDR3, the DNA is TGTGCCTGGAGTGCGCGGGGGTTCCCAACAGGAAATTCACCCCTCCACTTT.

The chain carries TRBV11-2 and TRBJ2-2, with 8 bases aligning to TRBD1. Germline CDR1 is SGHAT and CDR2 is FQNNGV. The ends lost 6 bases at V and 6 bases at J; junction bases unmatched: 12. This CDR3 is built from 16 residues. The CDR3 loop reads CASRKIQGDSSGELFF. CDR3 nucleotides: TGTGCCAGCAGAAAAATACAGGGGGACTCGTCCGGGGAGCTGTTTTTT.

This clone has at least ten counts. V gene TRBV5-1 combines with J gene TRBJ2-3, with D possibly being TRBD1 (6 bases). The germline V gene has CDR1 SGHRS and CDR2 YFSETQ. The ends were cut back, 0 bases at V and 3 bases at J, with 11 bases in the middle. The CDR3 extends over 15 amino acids. CDR3 nucleotides: TGCGCCAGCAGCTTGGAGGGGGTTGGTACAGATACGCAGTATTTT. It encodes CASSLEGVGTDTQYF.

For this clone: Because the CDR3's place on the DNA is in doubt, the DNA is left out and the CDR3 is given as listed by TCRdb. The genes are TRBV12-2 and TRBJ1-3; the table's D gene call, TRBD1, was not cross checked with the DNA. TRBV12-2 is shown as a pseudogene. The CDR3 totals 19 residues, both ends included. The CDR3 region is CASRLTRQLIVGIGNTIYF.

The chain uses TRBV6-6 and TRBJ2-2; D is undetermined. CDR3 length: 15 amino acids. Germline V gene lookup returns CDR1 MNHNY and CDR2 SVGAGI (reference sequence). V was pared by 2 bases and J by 2 bases, with 9 bases between. The CDR3 DNA is TGTGCCAGCAGTTACAGGAGTTCTAACACCGGGGAGCTGTTTTTT. It is translated as CASSYRSSNTGELFF.

V usage is TRBV28 and J usage is TRBJ1-5, with 12 bases fitting TRBD1. V trimming: 5 bases; J trimming: 7 bases; junction bases outside the gene matches: 6. The CDR3 runs to 15 residues. Germline CDR1 is MDHEN and CDR2 is SYDVKM. CDR3 DNA sequence: TGTGCCAGCAGTAAGGGACAGGGGGCATGGCAGCCCCAGCATTTT. Protein: CASSKGQGAWQPQHF.

V is TRBV24-1 and J is TRBJ2-2; 8 nucleotides match TRBD1. In germline, CDR1 is KGHDR, CDR2 SFDVKD. V dropped 5 bases and J dropped 7; count of bases not matched to a gene: 11. The CDR3 loop spans 16 amino acids. As DNA, the CDR3 is TGTGCCACCAGTGTTGCCGGGACAGGAATTGGCGGGGAGCTGTTTTTT. Protein: CATSVAGTGIGGELFF.

In this sample, this clone turned up once. Other DNA sequences in the sample encode the same CDR3. The rearrangement links TRBV5-1 to TRBJ1-1, with TRBD1 matching 8 bases. J gave up 2 bases and V 2 bases, and 2 bases lay outside the gene matches. The V gene's germline CDR1 is SGHRS and CDR2 YFSETQ. The CDR3 runs to 14 residues. The CDR3 DNA reads as TGCGCCAGCAGCTTAGGGACAGGTAACACTGAAGCTTTCTTT. Protein: CASSLGTGNTEAFF.

V gene TRBV19 combines with J gene TRBJ1-1; TRBD1 aligns across 8 bases. Germline-derived CDR1 and CDR2 are LNHDA and SQIVND (reference sequence). The V segment lost 9 bases and the J segment 4 bases; nucleotides outside the gene matches: 13. This CDR3 has 15 residues. The CDR3 loop is CASTKVGQATTEAFF. The CDR3 bases are TGTGCCAGCACCAAGGTGGGACAGGCCACCACTGAAGCTTTCTTT.

The chain combines TRBV2 with TRBJ2-5, with D possibly TRBD2 on 5 matching bases. V was shortened by 4 bases and J by 5 bases, with 11 bases between the two germline ends. The CDR3 is 13 residues long. CDR1 is SNHLY, CDR2 FYNNEI, per germline. For the CDR3, the DNA is TGTGCCAGCAGTGTGGACCGAGGGGAGACCCAGTACTTC. Its protein is CASSVDRGETQYF.